Listed below are T cell receptor beta chains from one sample, sequenced in a study of cytomegalovirus exposure and HLA in healthy donors. Measured with immunoSEQ multiplex PCR; TCRdb has only the in-frame clones, and not every one. Of about 150,000 clones in the sample, around 79% were seen once. What was sequenced was PBMCs. Source of these receptors: a human donor in good health. Each CDR3 is given with its conserved first and last residue. Each record gives: D gene, V gene, clone size, J gene, CDR3 DNA, CDR3 protein. The D gene is left open where the match is weak. Rows give clone size only sometimes, using once, few, many, or a class for an expanded clone.

.	TRBV27	.	TRBJ2-1	TGTGCCAGCAGTTTGACTGGGAGCTCCTACAATGAGCAGTTCTTC	CASSLTGSSYNEQFF
.	TRBV5-5	.	TRBJ2-7	TGTGCCAGCAGCTTGTACGTCCAGGGGGGTGGGGAGCAGTACTTC	CASSLYVQGGGEQYF
.	TRBV13	.	TRBJ2-7	TGTGCCAGCAGCTCCCGTGGGCGCGAGCAGTACTTC	CASSSRGREQYF
.	TRBV6-5	few	TRBJ1-1	TGTGCCAGCAGTTACCGCGGGCCGGTCGCTGAAGCTTTCTTT	CASSYRGPVAEAFF
TRBD1	TRBV5-1	few	TRBJ1-1	TGCGCCAGCAGCCCAGGGACAGGGGTAGAAGCTTTCTTT	CASSPGTGVEAFF
.	TRBV19	.	TRBJ1-1	TGTGCCAGTAGTGAATTATGGTCCAGGAACACTGAAGCTTTCTTT	CASSELWSRNTEAFF
.	TRBV6-5	.	TRBJ1-6	TGTGCCAGCAGTTACTCGAGGACCCGGGGGAATTCACCCCTCCACTTT	CASSYSRTRGNSPLHF
.	TRBV27	.	TRBJ1-4	TGTGCCAGTCGTTCAACTAATGAAAAACTGTTTTTT	CASRSTNEKLFF
TRBD2	TRBV29-1	.	TRBJ2-7	TGCAGCGTTGAAGAACCGGGACTAGCGGGATGCTCCTACGAGCAGTACTTC	CSVEEPGLAGCSYEQYF
.	TRBV19	.	TRBJ1-2	TGTGCCAGTAGTATAGTTCCCCCCGCGGGAGGCTACACCTTC	CASSIVPPAGGYTF